This passage covers 25 T cell receptor beta chains from one sample sequenced in a study of blood T cell repertoires in COVID-19. Sequencing was performed with immunoSEQ multiplex PCR; in TCRdb, only in-frame clones are kept and a portion is missing. The sample yields around 250,000 clones, about 90% seen once. Material: PBMCs or T cells enriched from blood (not recorded which). These receptors all come from a woman in her thirties with acute COVID-19.

The chain combines TRBV7-9 with TRBJ2-3, with a tentative D call TRBD2 (6 bases). The CDR3 consists of 10 residues. Germline loops: CDR1 SEHNR, CDR2 FQNEAQ (reference sequence). V was shortened by 10 bases and J by 6 bases, with 8 bases between the two germline ends. The CDR3 sequence is CAMEGDTQYF. The DNA of the CDR3 is TGTGCCATGGAGGGGGATACGCAGTATTTT.

This chain joins TRBV28 and TRBJ1-5; possibly TRBD1 for D (5 bases). The CDR3 consists of 15 residues. V shed 3 bases and J shed 11 bases, with 20 bases lying between them. Germline CDR1 is MDHEN and CDR2 is SYDVKM. CDR3 nucleotides: TGTGCCAGCAGTTTGGTAGGGGTCTCCATTTGGGCCCAGCATTTT. The encoded protein is CASSLVGVSIWAQHF.

The rearrangement joins TRBV6-5 to TRBJ2-7, with 7 bases aligning to TRBD1. The trim removed 8 bases at V and 7 bases at J, leaving 14 bases unmatched. Germline CDR1 is MNHEY and CDR2 is SVGAGI. The CDR3 is made up of 14 amino acids. The CDR3 loop reads CASGTGVLRLEQYF. CDR3 nucleotides: TGTGCCAGCGGCACAGGGGTTCTTCGCTTGGAGCAGTACTTC.

The chain is built from TRBV27 and TRBJ2-3; 8 positions match TRBD2. The CDR3 sequence is 14 residues long. The trim removed 3 bases at V and 5 bases at J, leaving 4 bases unmatched. Germline V lookup: CDR1 MNHEY, CDR2 SMNVEV (reference sequence). The CDR3: CASSFGLAQDTQYF. The CDR3 nucleotides read TGTGCCAGCAGTTTCGGACTAGCTCAAGATACGCAGTATTTT.

V is TRBV3-1 (or the pseudogene TRBV3-2) and J is TRBJ2-1; D unclear. The CDR3 is 15 amino acids. V gave up 1 base and J gave up 6 bases, with 13 bases separating them. The germline gives CDR1 LGHDT, CDR2 YNNKEL (reference sequence). This CDR3 reads CASSQGMARINEQFF. The CDR3 DNA sequence: TGTGCCAGCAGCCAAGGGATGGCGAGGATCAATGAGCAGTTCTTC.

The CDR3 loop is CASSYDREGPGELFF. In DNA, the CDR3 is TGTGCCAGCAGTTACGACCGGGAGGGCCCCGGGGAGCTGTTTTTT. This chain uses TRBV6-2 or TRBV6-3 with TRBJ2-2; 8 nucleotides match TRBD2. The CDR3 runs 15 residues. The ends lost 2 bases at V and 6 bases at J; junction bases unmatched: 5. Germline CDR1 is MNHEY and CDR2 is SVGEGT.

This clone showed up just a few times. The V gene is TRBV7-8, the J gene TRBJ1-3, with 7 bases lining up with TRBD1. J was trimmed by 4 bases and V by 5 bases; bases with no gene match: 14. The CDR3 totals 17 residues. The germline V gene encodes CDR1 SGHVS and CDR2 FQNEAQ. CDR3 in amino acids: CASSPTATGKGGNTIYF. As DNA, the CDR3 is TGTGCCAGCAGCCCAACAGCGACAGGGAAGGGAGGAAACACCATATATTTT.

This clone has only one observation. The chain recombines TRBV9 with TRBJ1-4, with TRBD1 matching over 9 bases. CDR3 size: 15 residues. Germline loops: CDR1 SGDLS, CDR2 YYNGEE. V shed 2 bases and J 6 bases; nucleotides not matched to a gene: 5. In DNA form, the CDR3 reads TGTGCCAGCAGCGTGGCCGGGACAGGGTATGAAAAACTGTTTTTT. It yields the protein CASSVAGTGYEKLFF.

This clone has only one observation. This chain links TRBV3-1 (or the pseudogene TRBV3-2) with TRBJ1-5; D may be TRBD1 (6 bases). CDR1 is LGHDT, CDR2 YNNKEL, per germline (reference sequence). V was cut by 3 bases and J by 7 bases, with 13 bases left in between. This CDR3 has 14 residues. The CDR3 is CASSQPGHGQPQHF. CDR3 nucleotide sequence: TGTGCCAGCAGCCAGCCGGGACACGGCCAGCCCCAGCATTTT.

The V gene is TRBV30, the J gene TRBJ1-5; no definite D call. V lost 2 bases and J lost 7, with 9 bases in between. CDR3 length equals 12 residues. Germline V CDR1 and CDR2: GTSNPN, SVGIG (reference sequence). The CDR3 loop is CAWSTTGQPQHF. CDR3 bases: TGTGCCTGGAGTACCACGGGGCAGCCCCAGCATTTT.

V and J are TRBV7-9 and TRBJ2-2; 11 nucleotides line up with TRBD2. The J segment lost 7 bases and the V segment lost 4 bases, leaving 8 bases of the junction unmatched. Per the germline V gene, CDR1 is SEHNR and CDR2 is FQNEAQ (reference sequence). The CDR3 has 16 amino acids. The chain's CDR3 is CASSSTTSGIGGELFF. The CDR3 DNA is TGTGCCAGCAGCTCGACGACTAGCGGGATTGGCGGGGAGCTGTTTTTT.

As to this clone: The sample carries other DNA sequences with the same CDR3. This chain uses TRBV3-1 (or the pseudogene TRBV3-2) with TRBJ1-2; 10 nucleotides align to TRBD1. The CDR3 covers 14 residues. Losses at the gene ends were 4 bases for V and 4 bases for J; bases not matched to a gene: 3. Germline loops: CDR1 LGHDT, CDR2 YNNKEL (reference sequence). CDR3 in DNA: TGTGCCAGCAGCCCGGGGACAGGGGTCTATGGCTACACCTTC. Translating it yields CASSPGTGVYGYTF.

The rearrangement uses TRBV15 and TRBJ1-4; D is perhaps TRBD1 (5 bases). The germline V and J ends were trimmed by 3 bases and 7 bases, with 18 bases remaining between them. The germline gives CDR1 LNHNV, CDR2 YYDKDF (reference sequence). The length of the CDR3 is 16 residues. CDR3 DNA: TGTGCCACCAGCAGGGGGAACGTTGAAAGGGGTGAAAAACTGTTTTTT. It translates to CATSRGNVERGEKLFF.

The rearrangement uses TRBV12-3 or TRBV12-4 and TRBJ2-1; D is uncertain. CDR3 length: 12 residues. The V and J ends lost 6 bases and 10 bases respectively, with 13 bases between them. The DNA of the CDR3 is TGTGCCAGCAGCACTGTCGTGATAGAGCAGTTCTTC. The encoded protein is CASSTVVIEQFF.

The chain combines TRBV19 with TRBJ1-4; D is perhaps TRBD1 (6 bases). Per germline, CDR1 LNHDA and CDR2 SQIVND (reference sequence). V was cut by 6 bases and J by 3 bases, with 17 bases left in between. The CDR3 covers 16 residues. The CDR3 reads CASSGGASSANEKLFF. The CDR3 DNA is TGTGCCAGTAGCGGGGGGGCGTCGTCGGCTAATGAAAAACTGTTTTTT.

This clone was observed a handful of times. The chain has TRBV5-5 and TRBJ1-1; no reliable D call. There are 15 residues in the CDR3. Germline V gene data show CDR1 as SGHKS and CDR2 as YYEKEE (reference sequence). With 0 bases removed from V and 0 bases from J, the gap between germline ends came to 9 bases. The chain's CDR3 is CASSLGTPVNTEAFF. For the CDR3, the DNA is TGTGCCAGCAGCTTGGGCACCCCAGTGAACACTGAAGCTTTCTTT.

The chain uses TRBV11-2 and TRBJ2-1; D is perhaps TRBD2 (6 bases). This CDR3 comprises 18 residues. The germline CDR1 and CDR2 sequences are SGHAT and FQNNGV. Trimming left V 7 bases short and J 5 bases short, with 27 bases between. DNA of the CDR3: TGTGCCAGCACCGACAAGGGGCCCGGAGGGCAAAACCACAATGAGCAGTTCTTC. This sequence encodes CASTDKGPGGQNHNEQFF.

This rearrangement joins TRBV7-9 to TRBJ2-7; no clear D gene. Germline CDR1 reads SEHNR; CDR2 reads FQNEAQ (reference sequence). This CDR3 contains 13 residues. With 0 bases removed from V and 5 bases from J, the gap between germline ends came to 8 bases. The CDR3 DNA follows: TGTGCCAGCAGCTTAGCCGGAGTGGACGAGCAGTACTTC. Translation gives CASSLAGVDEQYF.

The V and J genes are TRBV29-1 and TRBJ1-1, with 7 nucleotides matching TRBD1. With V trimmed by 5 bases and J by 1 base, 4 bases remained unmatched. The germline CDR1 and CDR2 sequences are SQVTM and ANQGSEA. CDR3 length: 13 amino acids. CDR3 loop: CSVSTGENTEAFF. Here the CDR3 DNA reads TGCAGCGTTAGTACAGGGGAGAACACTGAAGCTTTCTTT.

The chain recombines TRBV5-1 with TRBJ2-7; 9 bases fit TRBD1. The CDR3 runs 17 residues. The J segment lost 5 bases and the V segment lost 4 bases, leaving 16 bases of the junction unmatched. The germline gives CDR1 SGHRS, CDR2 YFSETQ. This chain's CDR3 is CASSPTGDRGLFDEQYF. The DNA for the CDR3 is TGCGCCAGCAGCCCTACTGGTGACAGGGGGTTGTTCGACGAGCAGTACTTC. Using reference TRBV5-1 and TRBJ2-7 for the parts outside the CDR3, the full variable domain is KAGVTQTPRYLIKTRGQQVTLSCSPISGHRSVSWYQQTPGQGLQFLFEYFSETQRNKGNFPGRFSGRQFSNSRSEMNVSTLELGDSALYLCASSPTGDRGLFDEQYFGPGTRLTVT.

This chain connects TRBV12-2 to TRBJ2-7; whether TRBD1, the table's D call, matches the DNA was not checked. TRBV12-2 corresponds to a pseudogene. The CDR3 sequence is 17 residues long. CDR3 in DNA: TGTGCAAGTCGCCACCCCAGGCTTCTCAATACCCCCTACGAGCAGTACTTC. It encodes CASRHPRLLNTPYEQYF.

The gene calls are TRBV19 and TRBJ2-1, with D possibly matching TRBD1 (6 bases). Germline loops: CDR1 LNHDA, CDR2 SQIVND (reference sequence). Trimming cost V 5 bases and J 9 bases, with 20 bases left between them. The CDR3 spans 15 residues. CDR3 region: CASSDKGVQRGEQFF. The CDR3 DNA follows: TGTGCCAGTAGTGACAAGGGGGTACAGCGCGGTGAGCAGTTCTTC.

The genes are TRBV2 and TRBJ1-5; weak D call: TRBD1 (6 bases). Germline CDR1 and CDR2: SNHLY and FYNNEI. V lost 7 bases to trimming and J lost 6 bases, with 13 bases between them. The CDR3 spans 13 residues. Written as DNA, the CDR3 is TGTGCCAGCACGACACAGGGCGGTCAGCCCCAGCATTTT. It yields the protein CASTTQGGQPQHF.

The chain has TRBV4-1 and TRBJ2-7; a possible D gene is TRBD2 (5 bases). The germline V gene encodes CDR1 MGHRA and CDR2 YSYEKL. V was pared by 1 base and J by 0 bases, with 13 bases between. CDR3 length: 16 residues. This CDR3 reads CASSQGRGGLSYEQYF. CDR3 DNA: TGCGCCAGCAGCCAAGGCCGAGGAGGCCTCTCCTACGAGCAGTACTTC.

This chain uses TRBV28 with TRBJ2-7, with a tentative D call TRBD2 (6 bases). Trimming took 9 bases from V and 0 from J, leaving 15 bases between them. The germline gives CDR1 MDHEN, CDR2 SYDVKM. This CDR3 has 14 amino acids. CDR3 in DNA: TGTGCCAGTGGGGAGGCGGAGAGCTCCTACGAGCAGTACTTC. Translated, it gives CASGEAESSYEQYF. Full variable domain (remainder filled in from reference TRBV28 and TRBJ2-7): DVKVTQSSRYLVKRTGEKVFLECVQDMDHENMFWYRQDPGLGLRLIYFSYDVKMKEKGDIPEGYSVSREKKERFSLILESASTNQTSMYLCASGEAESSYEQYFGPGTRLTVT.